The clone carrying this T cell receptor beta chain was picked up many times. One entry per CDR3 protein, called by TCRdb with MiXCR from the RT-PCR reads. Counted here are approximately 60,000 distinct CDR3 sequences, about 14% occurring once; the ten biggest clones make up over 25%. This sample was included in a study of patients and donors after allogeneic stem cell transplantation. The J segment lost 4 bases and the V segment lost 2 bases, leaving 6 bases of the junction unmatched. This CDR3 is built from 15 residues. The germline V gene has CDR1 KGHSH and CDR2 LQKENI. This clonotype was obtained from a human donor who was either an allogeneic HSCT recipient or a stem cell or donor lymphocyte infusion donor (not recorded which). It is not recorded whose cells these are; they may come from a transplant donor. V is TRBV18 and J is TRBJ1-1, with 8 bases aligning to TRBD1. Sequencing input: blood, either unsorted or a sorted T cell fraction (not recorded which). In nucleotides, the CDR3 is TGTGCCAGCTCACCAACAGGGGGTGGTGGCACTGAAGCTTTCTTT. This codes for CASSPTGGGGTEAFF.